This TCR beta chain was sequenced in a study of identical twins. Findings of the study overall: Fewer insertions marked abundant cord blood beta clonotypes; young adult naive trended weakly, memory not at all. Cross-sectional statistical analysis, not tracking of the same donors, underpinned the conclusions.

On this clonotype itself: Its antigen remains unidentified.

Carrying unique molecular identifiers, the cDNA also gained a universal primer site through template switching. TCRdb independently ran MiXCR on the 5' RACE reads; one entry per CDR3 protein. This table holds about 890,000 distinct CDR3 sequences, approximately 13% found once. With 5 bases clipped from V and 4 bases from J, the junction kept 11 bases outside the gene matches. The CDR3 length is 16 residues. Another study also made use of these data, one on yellow fever vaccine responses in identical twins.

The sequence was obtained from a woman younger than 30 in good health. The sequenced sample was PBMCs. The gene calls are TRBV12-3 or TRBV12-4 and TRBJ1-1; the match to TRBD1 covers 9 bases. The CDR3 loop reads CASSPRQGVQLTEAFF. The CDR3 DNA reads TGTGCCAGCAGTCCTAGACAGGGGGTCCAACTCACTGAAGCTTTCTTT.